This T cell receptor (beta chain) originates from a study of molecular identifiers for immune sequencing clone quantification. Trimming removed 3 bases from V and 6 bases from J; junction bases left unmatched: 14. Germline-derived CDR1 and CDR2 are KGHSH and LQKENI. This CDR3 is built from 18 residues. TCRdb re-derived calls from the PCR reads in MiXCR, one entry per CDR3 protein. The sample lists around 320,000 distinct CDR3 sequences; 24% were seen once. V usage is TRBV18 and J usage is TRBJ2-3; TRBD2 matches at 11 bases. The sequencing sample was made of naive CD8+ T cells from blood, with Jurkat cell RNA spiked in. The subset here: FACS-sorted CD8+CD4-CCR7+CD45RA+ naive T cells. The sequence was obtained from a human donor in good health. Some libraries in this study had Jurkat cell RNA spiked in. Here the CDR3 DNA reads TGTGCCAGCTCACCTACTGCGTTTAGCGGGGGGGCCATTGATACGCAGTATTTT. Translating gives CASSPTAFSGGAIDTQYF.